Sequencing of this T cell receptor beta chain was carried out in a study of technical replicates of blood from a few donors. Profiling relied on immunoSEQ multiplex PCR, and the TCRdb table lists in-frame clones only, not all of them. The repertoire holds fewer than 45,000 clones, with around 96% as singletons. Germline V lookup: CDR1 SQVTM, CDR2 ANQGSEA. This CDR3 has 11 amino acids. The ends were cut back, 7 bases at V and 10 bases at J, with 16 bases in the middle. Sequencing was carried out using T cells isolated from PBMCs. The gene calls are TRBV29-1 and TRBJ1-1; D perhaps matches TRBD1 (5 bases). This TCR was recovered from a human donor in good health. The chain's CDR3 is CSAHAGPVAFF. As DNA, the CDR3 is TGCAGCGCACATGCGGGGCCGGTAGCTTTCTTT.